This paragraph reports one TCR beta chain. This CDR3 contains 16 residues. V dropped 0 bases and J dropped 0 bases, with 12 bases sitting between them. Germline CDR1 is SGHRS and CDR2 is YFSETQ. This sample stems from a study of patients and donors after allogeneic stem cell transplantation. TCRdb itself ran the RT-PCR reads through MiXCR, one entry per CDR3 protein. The repertoire holds about a million distinct CDR3 sequences, over 15% seen once, with 6% in the top ten. The clonotype was recovered from a human donor who was either an allogeneic HSCT recipient or a stem cell or donor lymphocyte infusion donor (not recorded which). It is not recorded whose cells these are; they may come from a transplant donor. The chain links TRBV5-1 to TRBJ1-1; D is perhaps TRBD1 (5 bases). The sequencing sample was made of blood, either unsorted or a sorted T cell fraction (not recorded which). In DNA form, the CDR3 reads TGCGCCAGCAGCTTGGAAGTGGGGGGAGTGAACACTGAAGCTTTCTTT. It specifies CASSLEVGGVNTEAFF. The full variable domain, with the rest looked up from reference TRBV5-1 and TRBJ1-1, is KAGVTQTPRYLIKTRGQQVTLSCSPISGHRSVSWYQQTPGQGLQFLFEYFSETQRNKGNFPGRFSGRQFSNSRSEMNVSTLELGDSALYLCASSLEVGGVNTEAFFGQGTRLTVV.